The 2 T cell receptor beta chains below come from one sample, sequenced in a study of Graves' ophthalmopathy and Graves' hyperthyroidism (dated by TCRdb to between 2017 and 2018). Instrument used: Illumina HiSeq 2000. For repertoire sequencing, the TCR beta CDR3 regions were amplified from RNA transcripts. The first round of RT-PCR was done with HTBI primers and the Qiagen OneStep RT-PCR kit, and was followed by a second round of multiplex PCR, then size selection and purification. In TCRdb, the public reads were trimmed at Q25 with fastp and aligned with MiXCR, with productive beta chains retained. CDR3 protein sequences are deduplicated, and each keeps its most common genes and DNA. Across this sample there are 1 million to 1.3 million distinct CDR3 sequences, with about 38% seen only once. Approximately 12% of the sample goes to the ten largest clones. Source material: peripheral blood or thyroid tissue (not recorded which). The receptors originated from an adult man with Graves' hyperthyroidism.

This clonotype has a count of ten or more. CDR3 protein: CASSADRGLTKYHGYTF. The CDR3 DNA follows: TGTGCCAGCAGTGCGGACAGGGGTTTGACGAAGTACCATGGCTACACCTTC. The V and J genes are TRBV12-3 or TRBV12-4 and TRBJ1-2, with 9 bases aligning to TRBD1. V shed 5 bases and J 6 bases; nucleotides not matched to a gene: 16. The CDR3 consists of 17 residues.

This clonotype showed up many times. The chain uses TRBV7-9 and TRBJ1-1; no clear D. There are 15 residues in the CDR3. Between the trimmed V and J ends, which lost 4 bases and 6 bases, there was a span of 18 bases. Germline V gene lookup returns CDR1 SEHNR and CDR2 FQNEAQ (reference sequence). CDR3 nucleotide sequence: TGTGCCAGCAGCTCAGACGCTCTGCATTCGGCTGAAGCTTTCTTT. Its translation is CASSSDALHSAEAFF.